This T cell receptor (beta chain) is drawn from a study of T cell responses to AZD1222 COVID-19 vaccine. The CDR3 contains 15 residues. Germline CDR1 is DFQATT and CDR2 is SNEGSKA (reference sequence). After removal of 3 bases from V and 9 bases from J, the junction contained 11 bases not matched to a gene. Findings and limits, study-wide: White British donors predominated, females outnumbered males, and clonal diversity was possibly underestimated. Epitopes outside B.1.351 and B.1.1.7 mutated regions reportedly drew nearly half of spike TCRs. Dominant at 160-218 and 743-854, vaccine-associated CD4 TCRs also spanned spike. Spike-specific TCR breadth and depth both grew after two AZD1222 doses.

Comment on this clone: Its matching antigen is unknown.

The table came from immunoSEQ multiplex PCR; TCRdb's copy has only in-frame clones and leaves some out. This sample has 95,000 or so clones; nearly 90% occur once, and the top ten carry approximately 2.6%. This sequence joins TRBV20-1 and TRBJ1-6; 7 bases agree with TRBD1. The TCR originated in an adult in good health. This sample comprised peripheral blood, obtained on day 0 of MenACWY control vaccination. The CDR3 loop reads CSASTRQGLGSPLHF. The CDR3, as DNA: TGCAGTGCTAGTACGCGACAGGGACTAGGTTCACCCCTCCACTTT.